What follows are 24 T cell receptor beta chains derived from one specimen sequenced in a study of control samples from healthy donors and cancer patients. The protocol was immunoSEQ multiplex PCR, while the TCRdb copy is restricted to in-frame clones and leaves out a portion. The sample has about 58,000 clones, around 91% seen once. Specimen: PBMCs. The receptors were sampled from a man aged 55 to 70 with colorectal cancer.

CDR3 region: CASSYSRGGDEQYF. In DNA, the CDR3 is TGTGCCAGCAGTTACTCGCGGGGGGGCGACGAGCAGTACTTC. The chain employs TRBV6-2 or TRBV6-3 and TRBJ2-7, with 9 bases that match TRBD2. V lost 0 bases, J lost 5 bases, and 2 bases stayed unmatched. Germline values: CDR1 MNHEY, CDR2 SVGEGT. The CDR3 runs 14 residues.

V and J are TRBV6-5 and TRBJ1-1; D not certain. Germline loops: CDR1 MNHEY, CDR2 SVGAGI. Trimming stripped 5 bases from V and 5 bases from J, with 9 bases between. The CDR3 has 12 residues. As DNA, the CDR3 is TGTGCCAGCAGTCCCTCTAAGACTGAAGCTTTCTTT. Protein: CASSPSKTEAFF.

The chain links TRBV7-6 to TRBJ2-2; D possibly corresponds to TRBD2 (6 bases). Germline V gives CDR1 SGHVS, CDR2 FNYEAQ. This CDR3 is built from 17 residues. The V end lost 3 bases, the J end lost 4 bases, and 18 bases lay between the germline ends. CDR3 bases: TGTGCCAGCAGCTTGACGGAGGGGCGGCTGGTCACCGGGGAGCTGTTTTTT. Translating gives CASSLTEGRLVTGELFF.

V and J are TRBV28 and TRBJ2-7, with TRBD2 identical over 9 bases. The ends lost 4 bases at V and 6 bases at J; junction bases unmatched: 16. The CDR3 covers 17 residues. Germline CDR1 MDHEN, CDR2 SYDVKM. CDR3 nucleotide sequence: TGTGCCAGCAGTTCTGTGGGGGCTAGCGGGGTTACTGGCGAGCAGTACTTC. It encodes CASSSVGASGVTGEQYF.

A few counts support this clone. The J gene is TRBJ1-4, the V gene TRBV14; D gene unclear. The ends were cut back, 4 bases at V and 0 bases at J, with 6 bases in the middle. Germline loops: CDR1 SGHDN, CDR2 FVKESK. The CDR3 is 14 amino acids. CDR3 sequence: CASSRLPTNEKLFF. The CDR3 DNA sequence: TGTGCCAGCAGCCGTCTTCCAACTAATGAAAAACTGTTTTTT.

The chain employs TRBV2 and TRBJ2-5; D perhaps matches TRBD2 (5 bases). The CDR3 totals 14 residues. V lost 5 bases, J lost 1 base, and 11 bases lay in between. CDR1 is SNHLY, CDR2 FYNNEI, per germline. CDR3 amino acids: CASSQTGIQETQYF. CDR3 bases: TGTGCCAGCAGTCAAACCGGGATCCAAGAGACCCAGTACTTC.

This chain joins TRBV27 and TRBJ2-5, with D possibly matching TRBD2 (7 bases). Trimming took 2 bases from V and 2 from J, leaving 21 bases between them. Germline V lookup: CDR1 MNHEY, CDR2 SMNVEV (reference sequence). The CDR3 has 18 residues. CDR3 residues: CASSLKYFGGGRQETQYF. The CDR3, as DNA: TGTGCCAGCAGTTTAAAATATTTTGGGGGGGGGCGACAAGAGACCCAGTACTTC.

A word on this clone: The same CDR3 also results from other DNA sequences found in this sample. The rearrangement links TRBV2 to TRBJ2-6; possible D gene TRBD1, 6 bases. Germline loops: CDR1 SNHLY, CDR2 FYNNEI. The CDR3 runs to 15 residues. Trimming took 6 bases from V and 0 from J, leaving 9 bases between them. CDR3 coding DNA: TGTGCCAGCAGCCTACAGGGCTCTGGGGCCAACGTCCTGACTTTC. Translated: CASSLQGSGANVLTF.

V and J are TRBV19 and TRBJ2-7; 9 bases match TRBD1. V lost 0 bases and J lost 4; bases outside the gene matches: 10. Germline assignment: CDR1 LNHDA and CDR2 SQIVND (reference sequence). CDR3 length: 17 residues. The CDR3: CASSIETPGQGLYEQYF. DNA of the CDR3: TGTGCCAGTAGTATAGAAACTCCGGGACAGGGATTGTACGAGCAGTACTTC.

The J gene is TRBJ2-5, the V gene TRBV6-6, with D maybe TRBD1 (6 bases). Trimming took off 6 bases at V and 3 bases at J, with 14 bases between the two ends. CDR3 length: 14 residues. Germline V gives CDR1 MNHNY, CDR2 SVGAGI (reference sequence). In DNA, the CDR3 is TGTGCCAGCAGCTGGACAGAGCCCAAAGAGACCCAGTACTTC. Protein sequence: CASSWTEPKETQYF.

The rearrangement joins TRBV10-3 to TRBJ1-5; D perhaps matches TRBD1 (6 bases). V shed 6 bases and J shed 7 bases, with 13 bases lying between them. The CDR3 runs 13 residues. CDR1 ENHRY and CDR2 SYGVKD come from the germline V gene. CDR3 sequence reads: CAIRDSSGQPQHF. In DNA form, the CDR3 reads TGTGCCATCAGGGACAGCAGTGGACAGCCCCAGCATTTT.

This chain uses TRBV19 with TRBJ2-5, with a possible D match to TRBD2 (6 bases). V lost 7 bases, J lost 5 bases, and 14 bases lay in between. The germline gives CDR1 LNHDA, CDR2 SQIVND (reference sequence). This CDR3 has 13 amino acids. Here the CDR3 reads CASTPAGLETQYF. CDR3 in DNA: TGTGCCAGTACCCCGGCGGGGTTGGAGACCCAGTACTTC.

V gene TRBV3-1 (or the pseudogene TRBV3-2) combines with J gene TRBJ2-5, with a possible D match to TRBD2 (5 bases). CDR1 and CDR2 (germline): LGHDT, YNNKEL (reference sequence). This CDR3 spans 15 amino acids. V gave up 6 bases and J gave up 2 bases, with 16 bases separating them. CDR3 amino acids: CASRTWGRGQETQYF. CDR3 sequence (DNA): TGTGCCAGCAGGACGTGGGGTCGGGGACAAGAGACCCAGTACTTC.

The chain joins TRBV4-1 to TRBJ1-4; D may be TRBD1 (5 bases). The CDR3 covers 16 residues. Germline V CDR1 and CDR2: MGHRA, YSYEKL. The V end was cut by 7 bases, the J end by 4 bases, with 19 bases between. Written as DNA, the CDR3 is TGCGCCAGCACTCGGGGGAGGGCTATACGTAATGAAAAACTGTTTTTT. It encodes CASTRGRAIRNEKLFF.

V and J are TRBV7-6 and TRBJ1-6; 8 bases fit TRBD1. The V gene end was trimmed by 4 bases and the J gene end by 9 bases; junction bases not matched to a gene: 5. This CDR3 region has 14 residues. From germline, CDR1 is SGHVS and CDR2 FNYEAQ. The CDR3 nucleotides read TGTGCCAGCAGCTCCCGACAGGGGACTTCACCCCTCCACTTT. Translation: CASSSRQGTSPLHF.

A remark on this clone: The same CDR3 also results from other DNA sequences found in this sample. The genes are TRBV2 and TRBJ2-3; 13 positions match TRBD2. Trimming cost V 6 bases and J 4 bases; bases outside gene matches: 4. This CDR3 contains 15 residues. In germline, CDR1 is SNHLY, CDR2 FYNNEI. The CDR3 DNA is TGTGCCAGCAGGAGACTAGCGGGGGGACCAGATACGCAGTATTTT. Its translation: CASRRLAGGPDTQYF.

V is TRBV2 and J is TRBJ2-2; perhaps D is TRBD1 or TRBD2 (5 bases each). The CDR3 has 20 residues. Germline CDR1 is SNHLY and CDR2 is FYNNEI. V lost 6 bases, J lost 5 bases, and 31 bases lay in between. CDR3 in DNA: TGTGCCAGCAGAGCCCTATACGGCAGGGTTCCCGGGAAGAATACCGGGGAGCTGTTTTTT. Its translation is CASRALYGRVPGKNTGELFF.

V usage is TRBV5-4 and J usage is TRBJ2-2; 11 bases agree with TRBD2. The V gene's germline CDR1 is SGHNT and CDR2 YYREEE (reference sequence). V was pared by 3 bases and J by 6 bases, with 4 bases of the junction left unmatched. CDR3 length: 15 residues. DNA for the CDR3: TGTGCCAGCAGCTCGCCGGGACTAGCGGCCGGGGAGCTGTTTTTT. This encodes CASSSPGLAAGELFF.

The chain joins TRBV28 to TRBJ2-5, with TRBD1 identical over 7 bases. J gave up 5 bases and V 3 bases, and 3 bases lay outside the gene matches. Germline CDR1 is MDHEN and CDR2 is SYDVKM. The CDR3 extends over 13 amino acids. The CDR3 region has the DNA TGTGCCAGCAGTTTTCCGGGACAGGAGACCCAGTACTTC. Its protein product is CASSFPGQETQYF. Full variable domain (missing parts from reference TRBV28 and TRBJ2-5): DVKVTQSSRYLVKRTGEKVFLECVQDMDHENMFWYRQDPGLGLRLIYFSYDVKMKEKGDIPEGYSVSREKKERFSLILESASTNQTSMYLCASSFPGQETQYFGPGTRLLVL.

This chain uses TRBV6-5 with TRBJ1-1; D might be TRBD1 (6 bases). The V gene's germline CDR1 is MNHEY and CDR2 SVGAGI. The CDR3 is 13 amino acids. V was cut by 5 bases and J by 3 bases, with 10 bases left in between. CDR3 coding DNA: TGTGCCAGCAGTAAACAGGGTTACACTGAAGCTTTCTTT. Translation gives CASSKQGYTEAFF.

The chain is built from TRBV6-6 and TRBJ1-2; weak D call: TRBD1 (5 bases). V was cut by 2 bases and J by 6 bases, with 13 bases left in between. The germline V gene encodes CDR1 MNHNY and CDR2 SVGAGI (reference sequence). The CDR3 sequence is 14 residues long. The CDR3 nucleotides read TGTGCCAGCAGTTACGACGGGACGCCGAATGGCTACACCTTC. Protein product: CASSYDGTPNGYTF.

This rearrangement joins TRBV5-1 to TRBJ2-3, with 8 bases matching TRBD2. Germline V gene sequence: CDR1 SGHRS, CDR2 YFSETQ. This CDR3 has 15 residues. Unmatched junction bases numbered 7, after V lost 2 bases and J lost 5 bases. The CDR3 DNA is TGCGCCAGCAGCTTATACGGGGGGGCTGGAGATACGCAGTATTTT. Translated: CASSLYGGAGDTQYF.

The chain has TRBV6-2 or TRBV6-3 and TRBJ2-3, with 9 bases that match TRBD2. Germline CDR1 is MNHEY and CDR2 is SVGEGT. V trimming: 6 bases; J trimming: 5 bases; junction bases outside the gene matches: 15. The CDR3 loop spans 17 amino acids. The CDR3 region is CASSPFPAGGLGDTQYF. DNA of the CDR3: TGTGCCAGCAGCCCCTTCCCCGCGGGGGGGCTGGGAGATACGCAGTATTTT.

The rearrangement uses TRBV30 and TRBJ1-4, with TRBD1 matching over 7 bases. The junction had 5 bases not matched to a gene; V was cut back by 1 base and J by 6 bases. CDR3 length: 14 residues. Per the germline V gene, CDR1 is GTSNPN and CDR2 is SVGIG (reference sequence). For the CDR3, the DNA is TGTGCCTGGAGTGAGGGGGCGCAATATGAAAAACTGTTTTTT. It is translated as CAWSEGAQYEKLFF.